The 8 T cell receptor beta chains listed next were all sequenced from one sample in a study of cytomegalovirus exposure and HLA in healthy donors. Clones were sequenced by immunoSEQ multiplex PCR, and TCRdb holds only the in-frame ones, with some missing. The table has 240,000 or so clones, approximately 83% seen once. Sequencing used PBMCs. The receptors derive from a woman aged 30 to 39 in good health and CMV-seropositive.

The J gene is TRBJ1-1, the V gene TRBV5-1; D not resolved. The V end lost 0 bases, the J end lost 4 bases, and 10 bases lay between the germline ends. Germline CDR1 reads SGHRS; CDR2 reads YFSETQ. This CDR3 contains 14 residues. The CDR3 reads CASSLVPASTEAFF. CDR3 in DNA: TGCGCCAGCAGCTTGGTACCCGCGAGCACTGAAGCTTTCTTT.

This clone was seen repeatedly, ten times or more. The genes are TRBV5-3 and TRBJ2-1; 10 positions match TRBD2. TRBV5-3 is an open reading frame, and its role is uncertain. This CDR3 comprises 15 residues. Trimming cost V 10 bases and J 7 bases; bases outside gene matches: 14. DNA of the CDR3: TGTGCCGGCCCCGACAGCGGGAGGGCCGGGAATGAGCAGTTCTTC. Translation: CAGPDSGRAGNEQFF.

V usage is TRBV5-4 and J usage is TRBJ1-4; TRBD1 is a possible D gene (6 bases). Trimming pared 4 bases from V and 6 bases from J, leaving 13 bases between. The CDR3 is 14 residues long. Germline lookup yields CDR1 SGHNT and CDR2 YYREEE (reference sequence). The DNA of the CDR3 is TGTGCCAGCAGCCCGGACAGCTTTCATGAAAAACTGTTTTTT. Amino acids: CASSPDSFHEKLFF.

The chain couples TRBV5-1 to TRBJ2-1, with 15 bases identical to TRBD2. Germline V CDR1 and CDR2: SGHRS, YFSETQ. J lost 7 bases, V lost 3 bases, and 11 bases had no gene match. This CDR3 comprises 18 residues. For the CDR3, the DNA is TGCGCCAGCAGCTCGGGACTAGCGGGAGGTGCGGTTATGAATGAGCAGTTCTTC. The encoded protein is CASSSGLAGGAVMNEQFF. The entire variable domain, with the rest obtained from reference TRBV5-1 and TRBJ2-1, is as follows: KAGVTQTPRYLIKTRGQQVTLSCSPISGHRSVSWYQQTPGQGLQFLFEYFSETQRNKGNFPGRFSGRQFSNSRSEMNVSTLELGDSALYLCASSSGLAGGAVMNEQFFGPGTRLTVL.

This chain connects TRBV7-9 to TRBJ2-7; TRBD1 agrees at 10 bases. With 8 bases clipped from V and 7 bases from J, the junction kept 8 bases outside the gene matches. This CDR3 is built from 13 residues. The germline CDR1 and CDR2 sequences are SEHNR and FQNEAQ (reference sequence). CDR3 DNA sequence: TGTGCCAGCGGCGGACAGGGGGTGGGGGAGCAGTACTTC. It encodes CASGGQGVGEQYF. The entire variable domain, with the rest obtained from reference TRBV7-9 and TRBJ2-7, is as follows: DTGVSQNPRHKITKRGQNVTFRCDPISEHNRLYWYRQTLGQGPEFLTYFQNEAQLEKSRLLSDRFSAERPKGSFSTLEIQRTEQGDSAMYLCASGGQGVGEQYFGPGTRLTVT.

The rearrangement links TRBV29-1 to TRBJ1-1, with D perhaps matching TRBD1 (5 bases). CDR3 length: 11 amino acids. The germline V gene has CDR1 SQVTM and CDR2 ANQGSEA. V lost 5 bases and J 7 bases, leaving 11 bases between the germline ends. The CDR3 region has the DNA TGCAGCGTTCTTCGACAGCTTGAAGCTTTCTTT. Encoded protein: CSVLRQLEAFF.

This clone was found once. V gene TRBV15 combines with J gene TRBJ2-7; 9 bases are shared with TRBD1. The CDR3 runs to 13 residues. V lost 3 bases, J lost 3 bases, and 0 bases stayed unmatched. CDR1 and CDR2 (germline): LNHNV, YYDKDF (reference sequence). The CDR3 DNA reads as TGTGCCACCAGCAGGACAGGGGGCTACGAGCAGTACTTC. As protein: CATSRTGGYEQYF.

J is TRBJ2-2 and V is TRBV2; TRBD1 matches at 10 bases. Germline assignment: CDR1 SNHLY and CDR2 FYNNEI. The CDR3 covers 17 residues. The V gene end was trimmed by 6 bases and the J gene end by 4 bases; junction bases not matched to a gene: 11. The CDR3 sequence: CASRLNPGQGSTGELFF. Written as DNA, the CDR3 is TGTGCCAGCAGACTCAATCCGGGACAGGGGAGCACCGGGGAGCTGTTTTTT.